Following are 21 T cell receptor beta chains from one sample sequenced in a study of blood T cell repertoires in COVID-19. The protocol was immunoSEQ multiplex PCR, while the TCRdb copy is restricted to in-frame clones and leaves out a portion. The sample lists about 310,000 clones, around 86% occurring once. The sequenced sample was peripheral blood. Source of these receptors: a man in his forties or fifties with active or convalescent COVID-19.

The gene calls are TRBV7-3 and TRBJ2-7; the match to TRBD1 covers 8 bases. Per the germline V gene, CDR1 is SGHTA and CDR2 is FQGTGA. The CDR3 is 14 amino acids. V lost 5 bases, J lost 5 bases, and 8 bases stayed unmatched. The chain's CDR3 is CASSPDQGANEQYF. Written as DNA, the CDR3 is TGTGCCAGCAGCCCGGACCAGGGGGCAAACGAGCAGTACTTC.

V gene TRBV19 combines with J gene TRBJ1-2; possible D gene TRBD1, 5 bases. V was cut by 1 base and J by 3 bases, with 6 bases left in between. CDR1 LNHDA and CDR2 SQIVND come from the germline V gene (reference sequence). The CDR3 totals 13 residues. CDR3 nucleotide sequence: TGTGCCAGTAGTATAGGGACATACTATGGCTACACCTTC. Encoded protein: CASSIGTYYGYTF.

V is TRBV18 and J is TRBJ1-4; D gene ambiguous. The CDR3 extends over 16 amino acids. Looked up from germline, CDR1 is KGHSH and CDR2 is LQKENI. Trimming cost V 6 bases and J 0 bases, with 14 bases left between them. The DNA for the CDR3 is TGTGCCAGCTCGCGCCGCCAGGTGGCAACTAATGAAAAACTGTTTTTT. It translates to CASSRRQVATNEKLFF.

This sequence joins TRBV5-1 and TRBJ2-2, with 13 bases aligning to TRBD2. J lost 6 bases, V lost 4 bases, and 6 bases had no gene match. The V gene's germline CDR1 is SGHRS and CDR2 YFSETQ. The CDR3 has 16 residues. The CDR3 region has the DNA TGCGCCAGCAGCCAGACTAGCGGGGGGAGTGCCGGGGAGCTGTTTTTT. The encoded protein is CASSQTSGGSAGELFF.

This sequence joins TRBV3-1 (or the pseudogene TRBV3-2) and TRBJ2-2, with TRBD1 matching over 10 bases. The CDR3 loop spans 16 amino acids. Trimming took 4 bases from V and 0 from J; bases not matched to a gene: 2. The germline CDR1 and CDR2 sequences are LGHDT and YNNKEL (reference sequence). This CDR3 is CASSPGQGANTGELFF. DNA for the CDR3: TGTGCCAGCAGCCCAGGACAGGGGGCGAACACCGGGGAGCTGTTTTTT.

This CDR3 reads CSAYRAGYTF. The CDR3 nucleotides read TGCAGCGCTTACAGGGCTGGCTACACCTTC. V is TRBV29-1 and J is TRBJ1-2; maybe TRBD1 (6 bases). The CDR3 sequence is 10 residues long. Germline CDR1 SQVTM, CDR2 ANQGSEA. The germline V and J ends were trimmed by 7 bases and 7 bases, with 10 bases remaining between them.

The chain combines TRBV27 with TRBJ2-2; TRBD1 might be the D (5 bases). V was pared by 3 bases and J by 6 bases, with 14 bases between. The CDR3 consists of 15 residues. The V gene's germline CDR1 is MNHEY and CDR2 SMNVEV (reference sequence). CDR3 nucleotide sequence: TGTGCCAGCAGTTTCGGGCAGGGTTATCCCGGGGAGCTGTTTTTT. Translation: CASSFGQGYPGELFF.

The chain couples TRBV5-6 to TRBJ2-2, with 7 positions matching TRBD1. The CDR3 spans 15 residues. The germline V gene has CDR1 SGHDT and CDR2 YYEEEE. V lost 4 bases to trimming and J lost 6 bases; unmatched junction nucleotides: 9. CDR3 nucleotide sequence: TGTGCCAGCAGCAAGACAGGGAAAGAGGCCGGGGAGCTGTTTTTT. Protein: CASSKTGKEAGELFF.

This chain uses TRBV2 with TRBJ1-1, with D perhaps TRBD1 (5 bases). V lost 8 bases, J lost 3 bases, and 10 bases lay in between. Germline V gene data show CDR1 as SNHLY and CDR2 as FYNNEI. The CDR3 extends over 12 amino acids. The CDR3 loop reads CASEAGYTEAFF. As DNA, the CDR3 is TGTGCCAGCGAGGCAGGGTACACTGAAGCTTTCTTT.

On this clone itself: One junction end disagrees with the germline gene, perhaps due to a read error. This sequence joins TRBV7-2 and TRBJ2-7, with D possibly being TRBD1 (6 bases). Germline CDR1 and CDR2: SGHTA and FQGNSA. This CDR3 is built from 14 residues. DNA of the CDR3: TGTGCCAGCAGCTTAGTTTCAGGGGACCACGAGCAGTGCTTC. This encodes CASSLVSGDHEQCF.

This clone was seen a single time. CDR3 sequence: CASSPQTLAGFGETQYF. The DNA for the CDR3 is TGTGCCAGCAGCCCCCAAACCCTAGCGGGGTTTGGGGAGACCCAGTACTTC. The V call is TRBV7-2, the J call TRBJ2-5; TRBD2 agrees at 9 bases. This CDR3 is 17 amino acids long. The germline V gene has CDR1 SGHTA and CDR2 FQGNSA. Losses at the gene ends were 5 bases for V and 5 bases for J; bases not matched to a gene: 15.

This chain connects TRBV7-2 to TRBJ1-1; 7 bases are a match to TRBD1. Germline loops: CDR1 SGHTA, CDR2 FQGNSA. CDR3 size: 14 residues. Trimming removed 1 base from V and 6 bases from J; junction bases left unmatched: 5. The CDR3 loop is CASSLGTGDPEAFF. CDR3 nucleotides: TGTGCCAGCAGCTTAGGGACAGGTGATCCTGAAGCTTTCTTT.

The chain joins TRBV9 to TRBJ2-7, with 8 nucleotides matching TRBD1. Germline V gives CDR1 SGDLS, CDR2 YYNGEE. The V segment lost 2 bases and the J segment 0 bases; nucleotides outside the gene matches: 4. The CDR3 totals 15 residues. CDR3 bases: TGTGCCAGCAGCGTGGCAGGGGGCCTCTCCTACGAGCAGTACTTC. Residues: CASSVAGGLSYEQYF.

The V call is TRBV19, the J call TRBJ1-5, with 10 bases aligning to TRBD1. The CDR3 contains 18 residues. J was trimmed by 0 bases and V by 4 bases; bases with no gene match: 9. Germline CDR1 LNHDA, CDR2 SQIVND (reference sequence). CDR3 DNA: TGTGCCAGTAGTACTCGACAGGGGGCGGGATATAGCAATCAGCCCCAGCATTTT. Its protein is CASSTRQGAGYSNQPQHF. The full variable domain, its missing parts supplied by reference TRBV19 and TRBJ1-5, is DGGITQSPKYLFRKEGQNVTLSCEQNLNHDAMYWYRQDPGQGLRLIYYSQIVNDFQKGDIAEGYSVSREKKESFPLTVTSAQKNPTAFYLCASSTRQGAGYSNQPQHFGDGTRLSIL.

The V gene is TRBV24-1, the J gene TRBJ1-5, with no clear D. Looked up from germline, CDR1 is KGHDR and CDR2 is SFDVKD. V was pared by 7 bases and J by 0 bases, with 12 bases between. The CDR3 sequence is 15 residues long. The CDR3: CATRPGGNSNQPQHF. The CDR3 nucleotides are TGTGCCACCAGACCGGGCGGGAATAGCAATCAGCCCCAGCATTTT.

The chain recombines TRBV12-3 or TRBV12-4 with TRBJ2-1; 7 nucleotides line up with TRBD1. The CDR3 is 13 amino acids. V shed 7 bases, J shed 4 bases, and the junction held 4 bases outside the gene matches. The CDR3 DNA reads as TGTGCCAGCAAAGACAGGGCTTACAATGAGCAGTTCTTC. Encoded protein: CASKDRAYNEQFF.

The J gene is TRBJ2-1, the V gene TRBV14; D not certain. Trimming stripped 2 bases from V and 5 bases from J, with 7 bases between. CDR3 length equals 13 residues. The germline CDR1 and CDR2 sequences are SGHDN and FVKESK. The CDR3 sequence is CASSQFRNNEQFF. CDR3 nucleotides: TGTGCCAGCAGCCAATTCAGGAACAATGAGCAGTTCTTC.

The chain couples TRBV28 to TRBJ1-1; D is unclear. Germline V CDR1 and CDR2: MDHEN, SYDVKM. Between the trimmed V and J ends, which lost 6 bases and 0 bases, there was a span of 11 bases. The CDR3 runs 14 residues. CDR3 DNA: TGTGCCAGCAGCTCCGGGGATTTGAACACTGAAGCTTTCTTT. It yields the protein CASSSGDLNTEAFF.

This chain uses TRBV6-5 with TRBJ1-6, with 7 bases fitting TRBD1. The germline V gene encodes CDR1 MNHEY and CDR2 SVGAGI. CDR3 length: 16 amino acids. After removal of 0 bases from V and 3 bases from J, the junction contained 2 bases not matched to a gene. CDR3 residues: CASSYSAGGYNSPLHF. In DNA, the CDR3 is TGTGCCAGCAGTTACTCGGCAGGGGGCTATAATTCACCCCTCCACTTT.

This sequence joins TRBV5-1 and TRBJ2-2; TRBD1 matches at 8 bases. After removal of 7 bases from V and 1 base from J, the junction contained 3 bases not matched to a gene. Germline CDR1 and CDR2: SGHRS and YFSETQ. This CDR3 region has 14 residues. CDR3 sequence: CASGGQVNTGELFF. The CDR3 DNA follows: TGCGCCAGCGGGGGACAGGTGAACACCGGGGAGCTGTTTTTT.

This clone appeared a single time. The V call is TRBV2, the J call TRBJ1-1; 7 bases map to TRBD1. CDR3 size: 15 residues. Germline lookup yields CDR1 SNHLY and CDR2 FYNNEI. The J segment lost 5 bases and the V segment lost 6 bases, leaving 12 bases of the junction unmatched. CDR3 loop: CASSASWDSTTEAFF. CDR3 nucleotides: TGTGCCAGCAGCGCCTCTTGGGACAGCACAACTGAAGCTTTCTTT.